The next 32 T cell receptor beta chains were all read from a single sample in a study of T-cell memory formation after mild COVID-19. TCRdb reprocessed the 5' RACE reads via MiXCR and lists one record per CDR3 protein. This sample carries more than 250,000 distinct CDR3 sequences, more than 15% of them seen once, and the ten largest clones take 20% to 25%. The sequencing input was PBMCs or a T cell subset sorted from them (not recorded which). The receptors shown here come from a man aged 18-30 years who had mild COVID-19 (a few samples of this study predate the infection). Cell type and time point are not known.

CDR3 in amino acids: CASSPLRVPGANVLTF. The DNA for the CDR3 is TGTGCCAGCTCACCACTTAGGGTCCCTGGGGCCAACGTCCTGACTTTC. V and J are TRBV18 and TRBJ2-6, with no clear D. This CDR3 spans 16 amino acids. Trimming pared 1 base from V and 2 bases from J, leaving 9 bases between. Germline V lookup: CDR1 KGHSH, CDR2 LQKENI.

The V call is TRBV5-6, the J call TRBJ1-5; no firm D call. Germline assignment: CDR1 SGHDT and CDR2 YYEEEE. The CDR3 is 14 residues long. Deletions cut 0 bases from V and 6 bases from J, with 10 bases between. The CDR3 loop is CASSLVGMGQPQHF. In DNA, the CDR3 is TGTGCCAGCAGCTTGGTGGGGATGGGTCAGCCCCAGCATTTT.

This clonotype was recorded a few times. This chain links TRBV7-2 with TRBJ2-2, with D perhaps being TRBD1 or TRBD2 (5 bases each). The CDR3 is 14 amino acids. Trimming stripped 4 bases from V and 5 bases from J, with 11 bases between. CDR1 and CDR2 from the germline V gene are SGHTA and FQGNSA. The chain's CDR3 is CASSSGTATGELFF. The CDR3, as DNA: TGTGCCAGCAGCTCAGGGACGGCTACCGGGGAGCTGTTTTTT.

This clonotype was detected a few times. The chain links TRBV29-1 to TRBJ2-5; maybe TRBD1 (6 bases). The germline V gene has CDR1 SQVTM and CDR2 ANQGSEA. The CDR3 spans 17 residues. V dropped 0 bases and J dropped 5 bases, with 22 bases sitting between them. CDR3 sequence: CSVEDPSGDRGWETQYF. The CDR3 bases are TGCAGCGTTGAAGATCCTTCAGGGGACCGAGGATGGGAGACCCAGTACTTC.

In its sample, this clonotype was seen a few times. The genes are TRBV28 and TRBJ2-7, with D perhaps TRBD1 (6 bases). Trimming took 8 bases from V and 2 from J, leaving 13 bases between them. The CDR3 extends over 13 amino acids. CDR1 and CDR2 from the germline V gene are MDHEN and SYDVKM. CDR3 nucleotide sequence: TGTGCCAGCGGGGCCGGGACACCCTACGAGCAGTACTTC. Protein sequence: CASGAGTPYEQYF.

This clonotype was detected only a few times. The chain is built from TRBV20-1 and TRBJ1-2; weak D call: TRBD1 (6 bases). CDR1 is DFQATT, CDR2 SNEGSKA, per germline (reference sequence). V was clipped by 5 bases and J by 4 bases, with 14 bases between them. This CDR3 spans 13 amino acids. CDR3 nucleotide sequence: TGCAGTGCTGGGAGGGGGAATGGCTATGGCTACACCTTC. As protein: CSAGRGNGYGYTF.

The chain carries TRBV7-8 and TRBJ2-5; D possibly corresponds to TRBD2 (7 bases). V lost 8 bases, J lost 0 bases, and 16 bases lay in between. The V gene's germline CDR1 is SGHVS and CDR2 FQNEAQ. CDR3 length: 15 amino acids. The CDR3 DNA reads TGTGCCAGCGGGGGGGCTTCGGGACACCAAGAGACCCAGTACTTC. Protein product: CASGGASGHQETQYF.

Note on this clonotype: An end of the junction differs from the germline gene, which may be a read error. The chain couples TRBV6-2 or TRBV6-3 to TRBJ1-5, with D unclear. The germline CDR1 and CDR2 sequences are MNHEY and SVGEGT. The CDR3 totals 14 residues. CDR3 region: CASSYPGSIQPQHF. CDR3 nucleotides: TGTGCCAGCAGTTACCCGGGGAGCATTCAGCCCCAGCATTTT.

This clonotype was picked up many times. Here the CDR3 reads CASRRPRERVDRGYTF. CDR3 in DNA: TGTGCCAGCAGACGCCCACGCGAGAGGGTAGATCGCGGCTACACCTTC. The chain recombines TRBV6-6 with TRBJ1-2; D is uncertain. In germline, CDR1 is MNHNY, CDR2 SVGAGI (reference sequence). Trimming took off 6 bases at V and 8 bases at J, with 25 bases between the two ends. This CDR3 is built from 16 residues.

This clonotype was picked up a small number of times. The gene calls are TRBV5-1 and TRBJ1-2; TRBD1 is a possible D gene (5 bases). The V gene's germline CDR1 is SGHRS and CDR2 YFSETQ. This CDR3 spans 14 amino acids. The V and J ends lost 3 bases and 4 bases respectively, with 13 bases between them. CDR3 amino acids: CASSWGEGFYGYTF. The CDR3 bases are TGCGCCAGCAGCTGGGGTGAGGGGTTCTATGGCTACACCTTC.

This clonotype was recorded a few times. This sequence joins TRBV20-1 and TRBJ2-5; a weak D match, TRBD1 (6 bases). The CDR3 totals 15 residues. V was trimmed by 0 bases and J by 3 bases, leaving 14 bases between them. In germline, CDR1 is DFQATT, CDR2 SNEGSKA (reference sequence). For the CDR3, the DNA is TGCAGTGCTAGAGACTTCCAGGGGTGGGAAGAGACCCAGTACTTC. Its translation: CSARDFQGWEETQYF.

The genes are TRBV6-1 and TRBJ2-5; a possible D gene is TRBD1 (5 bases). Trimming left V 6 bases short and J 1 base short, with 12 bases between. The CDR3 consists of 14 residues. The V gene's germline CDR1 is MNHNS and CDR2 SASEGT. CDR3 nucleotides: TGTGCCAGCAGGGCCGCAGGGTCCCAAGAGACCCAGTACTTC. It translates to CASRAAGSQETQYF.

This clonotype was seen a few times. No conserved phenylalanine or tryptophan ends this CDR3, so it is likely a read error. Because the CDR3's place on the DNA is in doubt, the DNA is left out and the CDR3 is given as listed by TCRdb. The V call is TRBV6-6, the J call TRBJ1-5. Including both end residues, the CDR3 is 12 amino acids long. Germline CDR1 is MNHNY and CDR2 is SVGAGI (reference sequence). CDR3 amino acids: CASTPGTAPVLS.

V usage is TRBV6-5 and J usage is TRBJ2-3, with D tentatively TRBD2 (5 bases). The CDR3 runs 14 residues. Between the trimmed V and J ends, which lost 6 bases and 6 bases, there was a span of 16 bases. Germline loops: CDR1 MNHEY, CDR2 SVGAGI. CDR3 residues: CASRSGGLGDTQYF. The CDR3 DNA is TGTGCCAGCAGGAGCGGTGGCCTCGGGGATACGCAGTATTTT.

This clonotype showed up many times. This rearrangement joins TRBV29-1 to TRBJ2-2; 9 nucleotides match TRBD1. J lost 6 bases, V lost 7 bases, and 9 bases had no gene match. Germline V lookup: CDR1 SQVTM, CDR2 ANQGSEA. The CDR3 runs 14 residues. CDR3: CSAGTGSRAGELFF. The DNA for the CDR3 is TGCAGCGCTGGGACAGGGAGCCGTGCCGGGGAGCTGTTTTTT.

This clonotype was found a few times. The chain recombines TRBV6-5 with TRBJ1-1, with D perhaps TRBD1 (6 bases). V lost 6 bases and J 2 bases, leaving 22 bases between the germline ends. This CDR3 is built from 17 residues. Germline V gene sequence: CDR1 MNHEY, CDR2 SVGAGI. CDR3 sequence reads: CASSSPHYGGVNTEAFF. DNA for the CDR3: TGTGCCAGCAGCTCTCCTCATTACGGGGGCGTAAACACTGAAGCTTTCTTT.

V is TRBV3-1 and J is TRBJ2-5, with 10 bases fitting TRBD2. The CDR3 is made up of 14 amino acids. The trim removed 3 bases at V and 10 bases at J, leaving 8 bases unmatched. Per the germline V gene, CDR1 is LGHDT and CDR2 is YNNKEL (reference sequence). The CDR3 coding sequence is TGTGCCAGCAGCCAGTCTAGCGGGGGCCCAATCCAGTACTTC. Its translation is CASSQSSGGPIQYF.

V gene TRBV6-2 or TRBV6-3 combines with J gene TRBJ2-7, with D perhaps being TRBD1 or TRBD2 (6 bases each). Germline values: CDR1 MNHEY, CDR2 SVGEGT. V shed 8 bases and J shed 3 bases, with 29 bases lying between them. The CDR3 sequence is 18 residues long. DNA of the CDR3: TGTGCCAGCTTCTCGGGGCGGCAACCTCGTAGGGGGGTCTACGAGCAGTACGTC. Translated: CASFSGRQPRRGVYEQYV.

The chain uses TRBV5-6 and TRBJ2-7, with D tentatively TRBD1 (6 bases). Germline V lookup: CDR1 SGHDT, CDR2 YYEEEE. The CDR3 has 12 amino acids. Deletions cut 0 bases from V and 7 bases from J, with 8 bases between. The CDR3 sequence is CASSLEQGEQYV. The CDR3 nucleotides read TGTGCCAGCAGCTTGGAGCAGGGGGAGCAGTACGTC.

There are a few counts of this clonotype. The CDR3 is CATSVGTGSTDTQYF. Written as DNA, the CDR3 is TGTGCCACCAGTGTGGGGACAGGCAGCACAGATACGCAGTATTTT. The rearrangement links TRBV24-1 to TRBJ2-3; 8 positions agree with TRBD1. Germline CDR1 and CDR2: KGHDR and SFDVKD. Losses at the gene ends were 5 bases for V and 0 bases for J; bases not matched to a gene: 3. The length of the CDR3 is 15 residues.

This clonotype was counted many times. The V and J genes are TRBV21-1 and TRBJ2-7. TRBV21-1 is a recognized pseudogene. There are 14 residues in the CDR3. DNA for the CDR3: TGTGCCAGCAGCAAGGACGAGGGCTCCTACGAGCAGTACTTC. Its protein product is CASSKDEGSYEQYF.

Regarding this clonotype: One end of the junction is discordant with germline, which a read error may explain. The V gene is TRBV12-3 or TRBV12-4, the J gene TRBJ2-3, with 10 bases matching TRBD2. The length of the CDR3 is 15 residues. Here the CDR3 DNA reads TGTGCCAGCAGAGCTAGCGGGAGTCACCCAGATACTCAGTATTTT. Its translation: CASRASGSHPDTQYF.

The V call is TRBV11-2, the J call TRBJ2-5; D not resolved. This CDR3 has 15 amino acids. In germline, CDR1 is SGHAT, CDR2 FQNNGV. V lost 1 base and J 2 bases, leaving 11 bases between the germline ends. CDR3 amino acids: CASSLALDGQETQYF. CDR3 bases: TGTGCCAGCAGCTTAGCCCTCGACGGGCAAGAGACCCAGTACTTC.

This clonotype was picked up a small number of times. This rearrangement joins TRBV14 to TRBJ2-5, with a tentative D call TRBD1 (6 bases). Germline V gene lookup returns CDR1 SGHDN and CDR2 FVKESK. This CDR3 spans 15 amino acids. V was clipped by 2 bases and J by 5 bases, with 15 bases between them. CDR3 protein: CASSQLGQAAETQYF. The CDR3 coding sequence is TGTGCCAGCAGCCAACTGGGACAAGCGGCGGAGACCCAGTACTTC. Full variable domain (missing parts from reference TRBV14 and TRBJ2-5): EAGVTQFPSHSVIEKGQTVTLRCDPISGHDNLYWYRRVMGKEIKFLLHFVKESKQDESGMPNNRFLAERTGGTYSTLKVQPAELEDSGVYFCASSQLGQAAETQYFGPGTRLLVL.

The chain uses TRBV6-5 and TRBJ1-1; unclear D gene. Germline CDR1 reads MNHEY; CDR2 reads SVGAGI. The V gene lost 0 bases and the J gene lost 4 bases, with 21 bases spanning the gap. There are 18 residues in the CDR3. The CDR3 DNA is TGTGCCAGCAGTTACTCTAGTAGGGATCTCATAAGTAGCACTGAAGCTTTCTTT. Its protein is CASSYSSRDLISSTEAFF.

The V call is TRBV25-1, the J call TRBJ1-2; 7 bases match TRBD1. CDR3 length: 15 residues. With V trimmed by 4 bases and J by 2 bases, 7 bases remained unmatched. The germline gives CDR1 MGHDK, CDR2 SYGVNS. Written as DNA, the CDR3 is TGTGCCAGCAGTGTCGACACGGGACAGAACTATGGCTACACCTTC. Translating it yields CASSVDTGQNYGYTF.

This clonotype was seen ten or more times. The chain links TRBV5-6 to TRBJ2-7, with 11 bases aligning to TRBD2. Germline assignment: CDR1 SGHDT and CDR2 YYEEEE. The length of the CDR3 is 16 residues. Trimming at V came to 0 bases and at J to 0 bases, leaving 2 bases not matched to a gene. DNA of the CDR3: TGTGCCAGCAGCTTGGCTAGCGGGGGGTACTCCTACGAGCAGTACGTC. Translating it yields CASSLASGGYSYEQYV.

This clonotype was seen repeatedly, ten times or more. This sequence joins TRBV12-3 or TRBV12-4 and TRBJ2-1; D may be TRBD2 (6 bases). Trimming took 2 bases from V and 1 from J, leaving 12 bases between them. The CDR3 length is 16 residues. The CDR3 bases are TGTGCCAGCAGTTTAAGGGGCGGGGTATCCTACAATGAGCAGTTCTTC. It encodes CASSLRGGVSYNEQFF.

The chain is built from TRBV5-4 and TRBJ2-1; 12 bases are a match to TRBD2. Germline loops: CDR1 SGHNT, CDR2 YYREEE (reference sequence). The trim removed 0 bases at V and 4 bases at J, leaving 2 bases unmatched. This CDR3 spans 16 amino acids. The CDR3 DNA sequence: TGTGCCAGCAGCTTGGGGCTAGCGGGGGGGTACAATGAGCAGTTCTTC. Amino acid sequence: CASSLGLAGGYNEQFF.

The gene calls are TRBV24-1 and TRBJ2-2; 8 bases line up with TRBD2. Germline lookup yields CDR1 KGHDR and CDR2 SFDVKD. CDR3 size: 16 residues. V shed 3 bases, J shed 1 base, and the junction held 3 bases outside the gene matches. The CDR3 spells CATSDHSGKNTGELFF. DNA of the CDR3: TGTGCCACCAGTGATCATAGCGGGAAGAACACCGGGGAGCTGTTTTTT.

In DNA form, the CDR3 reads TGCAGCGTTGAGGTACCAGGGTCTCTAGAGACCCAGTACTTC. Its translation: CSVEVPGSLETQYF. The chain has TRBV29-1 and TRBJ2-5; weak D call: TRBD1 (5 bases). This CDR3 comprises 14 residues. The V end lost 3 bases, the J end lost 4 bases, and 15 bases lay between the germline ends. Germline V gene data show CDR1 as SQVTM and CDR2 as ANQGSEA.

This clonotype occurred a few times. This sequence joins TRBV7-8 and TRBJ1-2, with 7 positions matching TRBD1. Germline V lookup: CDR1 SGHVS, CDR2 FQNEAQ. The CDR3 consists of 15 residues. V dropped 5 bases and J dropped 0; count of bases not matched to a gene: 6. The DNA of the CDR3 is TGTGCCAGCAGCCCTATGGGACAGACTAACTATGGCTACACCTTC. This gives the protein CASSPMGQTNYGYTF.